What follows are 21 T cell receptor beta chains derived from one specimen sequenced in a study of blood T cell repertoires in COVID-19. Produced via immunoSEQ multiplex PCR; TCRdb's table is partial and in-frame only. The data hold just under 350,000 clones, with about 88% observed a single time. Sample: peripheral blood. The receptors shown here come from a woman in her 70s with COVID-19, enrolled during active disease.

This rearrangement joins TRBV2 to TRBJ2-7; tentatively, D is TRBD1 (5 bases). V dropped 4 bases and J dropped 2 bases, with 6 bases sitting between them. The CDR3 consists of 12 residues. Germline values: CDR1 SNHLY, CDR2 FYNNEI. Written as DNA, the CDR3 is TGTGCCAGCAGTGGACAGCCCTACGAGCAGTACTTC. It translates to CASSGQPYEQYF. Looking up the rest from reference TRBV2 and TRBJ2-7 gives the full variable domain: EPEVTQTPSHQVTQMGQEVILRCVPISNHLYFYWYRQILGQKVEFLVSFYNNEISEKSEIFDDQFSVERPDGSNFTLKIRSTKLEDSAMYFCASSGQPYEQYFGPGTRLTVT.

The chain recombines TRBV27 with TRBJ1-1; D is unresolved. Germline lookup yields CDR1 MNHEY and CDR2 SMNVEV (reference sequence). This CDR3 is built from 14 residues. Trimming shortened V by 4 bases and J by 6 bases, and 15 bases separated the two germline ends. The CDR3: CASSSPARWAEAFF. In nucleotides, the CDR3 is TGTGCCAGCAGTTCGCCAGCGAGGTGGGCTGAAGCTTTCTTT.

The V and J genes are TRBV10-3 and TRBJ1-2; D is unresolved. Trimming took 0 bases from V and 8 from J, leaving 13 bases between them. There are 14 residues in the CDR3. The germline gives CDR1 ENHRY, CDR2 SYGVKD. The CDR3 reads CAISESITVGGYTF. CDR3 DNA: TGTGCCATCAGTGAGTCGATAACGGTGGGCGGCTACACCTTC.

The chain uses TRBV10-1 and TRBJ1-1; D uncertain. In germline, CDR1 is WNHNN, CDR2 SYGVQD (reference sequence). V gave up 2 bases and J gave up 3 bases, with 7 bases separating them. The CDR3 sequence is 13 residues long. The CDR3 is CASSEGLHTEAFF. CDR3 nucleotide sequence: TGCGCCAGCAGTGAGGGACTTCACACTGAAGCTTTCTTT.

This clone has more than one count but fewer than ten. The V call is TRBV23-1, the J call TRBJ2-2, with 7 positions matching TRBD1. Being an ORF, TRBV23-1 has a function that is uncertain. The CDR3 is 16 amino acids. The V and J ends lost 1 base and 5 bases, in that order; junction bases with no gene match: 7. The CDR3 loop reads CASSQLVTGPTGELFF. The CDR3 DNA is TGCGCCAGCAGTCAATTAGTGACAGGGCCAACCGGGGAGCTGTTTTTT.

The chain has TRBV28 and TRBJ2-7; TRBD1 matches at 7 bases. The CDR3 runs 16 residues. The germline gives CDR1 MDHEN, CDR2 SYDVKM. The V gene end was trimmed by 7 bases and the J gene end by 12 bases; junction bases not matched to a gene: 24. CDR3 sequence reads: CASTDSGSGGFLGAYF. The CDR3 DNA is TGTGCCAGCACCGACTCCGGGTCAGGGGGATTCCTCGGCGCGTACTTC.

This clone was observed once. This chain connects TRBV6-1 to TRBJ1-1; 7 bases match TRBD1. The CDR3 runs 12 residues. Germline CDR1 MNHNS, CDR2 SASEGT. Trimming at V came to 5 bases and at J to 8 bases, leaving 5 bases not matched to a gene. Here the CDR3 DNA reads TGTGCCAGCAGTCCGCCGGGACAGGAAGCTTTCTTT. The encoded protein is CASSPPGQEAFF.

This chain connects TRBV7-9 to TRBJ2-2; tentatively, D is TRBD2 (5 bases). Germline V gene data show CDR1 as SEHNR and CDR2 as FQNEAQ (reference sequence). The length of the CDR3 is 14 residues. With 5 bases removed from V and 5 bases from J, the gap between germline ends came to 12 bases. The CDR3 DNA is TGTGCCAGCAGCCTCGCGAGGGTTACCGGGGAGCTGTTTTTT. Its translation is CASSLARVTGELFF.

V and J are TRBV9 and TRBJ2-1; maybe TRBD2 (6 bases). This CDR3 has 14 residues. The V gene's germline CDR1 is SGDLS and CDR2 YYNGEE. Trimming removed 3 bases at V and 7 bases at J, with 14 bases between. DNA for the CDR3: TGTGCCAGCAGCGGAGGGACTTCCCCGAATGAGCAGTTCTTC. Protein sequence: CASSGGTSPNEQFF.

The chain uses TRBV5-1 and TRBJ1-2; TRBD1 might be the D (6 bases). Germline V gives CDR1 SGHRS, CDR2 YFSETQ. V was trimmed by 1 base and J by 6 bases, leaving 19 bases between them. The CDR3 sequence is 16 residues long. CDR3 coding DNA: TGCGCCAGCAGCTTGTCCCCGGGGGGGCATCGGGATGGCTACACCTTC. Residues: CASSLSPGGHRDGYTF.

This clone was seen more than once but under ten times. V and J are TRBV6-5 and TRBJ1-6; D might be TRBD1 (6 bases). The CDR3 consists of 14 residues. Deletions cut 6 bases from V and 9 bases from J, with 15 bases between. CDR1 is MNHEY and CDR2 is SVGAGI in the germline V gene. The CDR3 DNA follows: TGTGCCAGCAGCACTGGACAGTGGAGTTCACCCCTCCACTTT. Protein product: CASSTGQWSSPLHF.

The V and J genes are TRBV9 and TRBJ1-1; weak D call: TRBD1 (5 bases). Germline values: CDR1 SGDLS, CDR2 YYNGEE. The germline V and J ends were trimmed by 0 bases and 1 base, with 7 bases remaining between them. This CDR3 region has 14 residues. CDR3 bases: TGTGCCAGCAGCGTAGGGGGCCCGAACACTGAAGCTTTCTTT. It translates to CASSVGGPNTEAFF.

This clone turned up a few times. The J gene is TRBJ1-3, the V gene TRBV6-5; D gene ambiguous. The ends were cut back, 4 bases at V and 5 bases at J, with 3 bases in the middle. This CDR3 spans 11 amino acids. The germline V gene encodes CDR1 MNHEY and CDR2 SVGAGI. CDR3 DNA: TGTGCCAGCAGTTCTCGAAACACCATATATTTT. It codes for CASSSRNTIYF.

The chain uses TRBV9 and TRBJ1-4; a weak D match, TRBD1 (5 bases). V was cut by 0 bases and J by 2 bases, with 8 bases left in between. CDR1 and CDR2 from the germline V gene are SGDLS and YYNGEE. The CDR3 contains 15 residues. The CDR3 sequence: CASSVEGRTNEKLFF. As DNA, the CDR3 is TGTGCCAGCAGCGTAGAGGGGAGGACTAATGAAAAACTGTTTTTT.

The V call is TRBV4-1, the J call TRBJ1-4; a possible D gene is TRBD1 (5 bases). Trimming took 1 base from V and 10 from J, leaving 13 bases between them. CDR1 MGHRA and CDR2 YSYEKL come from the germline V gene. The CDR3 runs 14 residues. This chain's CDR3 is CASSQADRGGKLFF. Here the CDR3 DNA reads TGCGCCAGCAGCCAAGCCGACCGGGGGGGAAAACTGTTTTTT.

The chain employs TRBV5-6 and TRBJ1-1, with TRBD1 identical over 10 bases. Germline loops: CDR1 SGHDT, CDR2 YYEEEE. This CDR3 comprises 16 residues. The V gene end was trimmed by 2 bases and the J gene end by 0 bases; junction bases not matched to a gene: 4. CDR3 sequence (DNA): TGTGCCAGCAGCTTCGGGACAGGGGTCCTGAACACTGAAGCTTTCTTT. Encoded protein: CASSFGTGVLNTEAFF.

The gene calls are TRBV7-6 and TRBJ1-2; TRBD1 is a possible D gene (5 bases). Germline values: CDR1 SGHVS, CDR2 FNYEAQ. The CDR3 is 14 residues long. The V and J ends lost 5 bases and 0 bases respectively, with 10 bases between them. The CDR3 bases are TGTGCCAGCAGCCCGCAGGGATCTAACTATGGCTACACCTTC. This sequence encodes CASSPQGSNYGYTF.

The chain joins TRBV18 to TRBJ1-4; TRBD1 matches 9 bases. This CDR3 contains 15 residues. Trimming at V came to 3 bases and at J to 7 bases, leaving 6 bases not matched to a gene. From germline, CDR1 is KGHSH and CDR2 LQKENI. CDR3 loop: CASSPTGTGSEKLFF. CDR3 DNA sequence: TGTGCCAGCTCACCTACCGGGACAGGGAGTGAAAAACTGTTTTTT.

The V call is TRBV7-9, the J call TRBJ2-2, with a weak D call TRBD2 (6 bases). The germline gives CDR1 SEHNR, CDR2 FQNEAQ (reference sequence). Between the trimmed V and J ends, which lost 3 bases and 9 bases, there was a span of 8 bases. This CDR3 is 12 amino acids long. DNA of the CDR3: TGTGCCAGCAGCTTGGAGGGCTGGGAGCTGTTTTTT. This encodes CASSLEGWELFF.

V is TRBV9 and J is TRBJ2-1; 11 bases match TRBD1. This CDR3 is 15 amino acids long. Germline trimming cut 0 bases from V and 7 bases from J; bases unmatched to any gene: 3. CDR1 is SGDLS and CDR2 is YYNGEE in the germline V gene. CDR3 amino acids: CASSVGTGGGNEQFF. CDR3 nucleotides: TGTGCCAGCAGCGTAGGGACAGGGGGCGGGAATGAGCAGTTCTTC.

The V gene is TRBV25-1, the J gene TRBJ1-2; 9 bases match TRBD1. This CDR3 has 14 residues. V trimming: 9 bases; J trimming: 8 bases; junction bases outside the gene matches: 13. Germline V gene sequence: CDR1 MGHDK, CDR2 SYGVNS. CDR3 in amino acids: CASYRLTGGSGYTF. The CDR3 DNA reads TGTGCCAGTTACCGATTGACAGGGGGTTCAGGCTACACCTTC.